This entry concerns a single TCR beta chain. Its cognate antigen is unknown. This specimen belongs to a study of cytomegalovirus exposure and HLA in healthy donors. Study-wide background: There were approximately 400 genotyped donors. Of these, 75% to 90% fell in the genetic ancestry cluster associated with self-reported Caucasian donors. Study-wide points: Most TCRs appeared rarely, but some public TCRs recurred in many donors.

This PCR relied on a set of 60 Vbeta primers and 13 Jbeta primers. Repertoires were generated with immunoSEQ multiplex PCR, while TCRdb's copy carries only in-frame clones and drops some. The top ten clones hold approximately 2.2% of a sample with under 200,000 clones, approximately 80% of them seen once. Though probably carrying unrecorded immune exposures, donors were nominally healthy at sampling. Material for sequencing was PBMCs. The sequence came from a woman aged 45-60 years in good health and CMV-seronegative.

The CDR3 DNA follows: TGTGCCTGGGACAGGGTGAATTCACCCCTCCACTTT. Amino acid sequence: CAWDRVNSPLHF. This sequence joins TRBV30 and TRBJ1-6, with 7 positions matching TRBD1. Trimming at V came to 5 bases and at J to 7 bases, leaving 2 bases not matched to a gene. CDR3 length equals 12 residues. Per the germline V gene, CDR1 is GTSNPN and CDR2 is SVGIG (reference sequence). The full variable domain, in which reference TRBV30 and TRBJ1-6 provide the parts outside the CDR3, is SQTIHQWPATLVQPVGSPLSLECTVEGTSNPNLYWYRQAAGRGLQLLFYSVGIGQISSEVPQNLSASRPQDRQFILSSKKLLLSDSGFYLCAWDRVNSPLHFGNGTRLTVT.